These 17 T cell receptor beta chains originate from one sample sequenced in a study of T cell responses to AZD1222 COVID-19 vaccine. Clones were sequenced by immunoSEQ multiplex PCR, and TCRdb holds only the in-frame ones, with some missing. The repertoire has 200,000 or so clones, 87% of them found once; the top ten carry approximately 2.7%. Sequenced material: peripheral blood, taken on day 0 of MenACWY control vaccination. The receptors shown here come from an adult in good health.

This chain connects TRBV6-1 to TRBJ2-4; D is unresolved. This CDR3 spans 17 amino acids. CDR1 and CDR2 (germline): MNHNS, SASEGT. V was cut by 1 base and J by 0 bases, with 13 bases left in between. CDR3 protein: CASSEVNRQIAKNIQYF. The CDR3 nucleotides are TGTGCCAGCAGTGAAGTGAATCGCCAGATAGCCAAAAACATTCAGTACTTC.

The rearrangement joins TRBV9 to TRBJ2-3; D might be TRBD1 or TRBD2, each matching 5 bases. The ends were cut back, 4 bases at V and 1 base at J, with 13 bases in the middle. CDR1 is SGDLS, CDR2 YYNGEE, per germline. This CDR3 contains 15 residues. The CDR3 nucleotides are TGTGCCAGCAGCCAACCCCAGGGAGGCACAGATACGCAGTATTTT. Protein: CASSQPQGGTDTQYF.

In this sample, this clone turned up once. This chain joins TRBV5-3 and TRBJ1-5; D not resolved. TRBV5-3 is treated as an ORF (open reading frame) with a function not yet certain. The CDR3 is 11 residues long. V lost 4 bases and J lost 5, with 4 bases in between. The CDR3 nucleotides are TGTGCCAGAAGCCCTCATCAGCCCCAGCATTTT. Translated: CARSPHQPQHF.

This clone was observed a handful of times. The rearrangement uses TRBV6-1 and TRBJ2-6; 8 bases match TRBD2. Germline CDR1 MNHNS, CDR2 SASEGT. The CDR3 spans 13 residues. V lost 2 bases, J lost 12 bases, and 3 bases stayed unmatched. The CDR3 protein is CASSESGRAVLTF. The DNA of the CDR3 is TGTGCCAGCAGTGAATCCGGGAGGGCCGTCCTGACTTTC.

V and J are TRBV28 and TRBJ1-2; the D is unclear. Germline V gene sequence: CDR1 MDHEN, CDR2 SYDVKM. This CDR3 contains 13 residues. V shed 3 bases and J shed 5 bases, with 10 bases lying between them. The CDR3 DNA sequence: TGTGCCAGCAGTTTCGGGCACCGGTATGGCTACACCTTC. Protein sequence: CASSFGHRYGYTF.

The chain is built from TRBV28 and TRBJ2-6; D possibly corresponds to TRBD2 (6 bases). The CDR3 is made up of 15 amino acids. The V end was cut by 10 bases, the J end by 1 base, with 14 bases between. CDR1 and CDR2 (germline): MDHEN, SYDVKM. The CDR3 is CATTAGGSGANVLTF. DNA of the CDR3: TGTGCCACCACCGCCGGGGGATCTGGGGCCAACGTCCTGACTTTC.

This chain joins TRBV5-1 and TRBJ2-2; TRBD2 aligns across 9 bases. J lost 6 bases, V lost 3 bases, and 6 bases had no gene match. This CDR3 is built from 15 residues. In germline, CDR1 is SGHRS, CDR2 YFSETQ. Here the CDR3 DNA reads TGCGCCAGCAGCTCGATAGCGGGAGTAGCCGGGGAGCTGTTTTTT. Its protein is CASSSIAGVAGELFF.

The chain employs TRBV6-5 and TRBJ1-1, with D perhaps matching TRBD1 (5 bases). CDR1 is MNHEY, CDR2 SVGAGI, per germline. Trimming cost V 5 bases and J 5 bases, with 9 bases left between them. The CDR3 consists of 12 residues. Here the CDR3 DNA reads TGTGCCAGCAGTAAGGGGTGGACTGAAGCTTTCTTT. This translates into CASSKGWTEAFF.

The chain carries TRBV5-1 and TRBJ2-2, with a weak D call TRBD2 (6 bases). Germline V gene sequence: CDR1 SGHRS, CDR2 YFSETQ. The CDR3 totals 16 residues. V dropped 0 bases and J dropped 1 base, with 10 bases sitting between them. Here the CDR3 reads CASSLGGKLNTGELFF. CDR3 sequence (DNA): TGCGCCAGCAGCTTGGGCGGGAAACTGAACACCGGGGAGCTGTTTTTT. Complete variable domain (other parts from reference TRBV5-1 and TRBJ2-2): KAGVTQTPRYLIKTRGQQVTLSCSPISGHRSVSWYQQTPGQGLQFLFEYFSETQRNKGNFPGRFSGRQFSNSRSEMNVSTLELGDSALYLCASSLGGKLNTGELFFGEGSRLTVL.

The rearrangement uses TRBV5-3 and TRBJ2-7; D is perhaps TRBD1 (5 bases). TRBV5-3 has ORF status, its function being uncertain. V lost 10 bases and J lost 2, with 10 bases in between. This CDR3 is 11 amino acids long. For the CDR3, the DNA is TGTGCCGAAGTGGGGCCCTACGAGCAGTACTTC. It is translated as CAEVGPYEQYF.

CDR3 nucleotide sequence: TGTGCCAGCAAGGCCGTATCCTACGAGCAGTACTTC. It encodes CASKAVSYEQYF. The rearrangement uses TRBV6-5 and TRBJ2-7; no definite D call. The V and J ends lost 7 bases and 1 base respectively, with 8 bases between them. Per the germline V gene, CDR1 is MNHEY and CDR2 is SVGAGI. CDR3 length equals 12 residues.

This clone was seen more than once but under ten times. The V gene is TRBV6-4, the J gene TRBJ2-2; TRBD2 agrees at 8 bases. The germline V gene has CDR1 MRHNA and CDR2 SNTAGT. The CDR3 loop spans 15 amino acids. V trimming: 4 bases; J trimming: 4 bases; junction bases outside the gene matches: 5. The CDR3, as DNA: TGTGCCAGCAGTGCGAATAGCGGGACCACCGGGGAGCTGTTTTTT. Translating gives CASSANSGTTGELFF.

This clone showed up just once. This chain connects TRBV9 to TRBJ2-7, with 7 positions matching TRBD1. Germline lookup yields CDR1 SGDLS and CDR2 YYNGEE. There are 15 residues in the CDR3. Trimming at V came to 4 bases and at J to 3 bases, leaving 10 bases not matched to a gene. The CDR3 here is CASSPYSGGGYEQYF. The CDR3 DNA follows: TGTGCCAGCAGCCCCTACTCAGGGGGTGGCTACGAGCAGTACTTC.

The V and J genes are TRBV9 and TRBJ1-1; no clear D. V gave up 2 bases and J gave up 5 bases, with 10 bases separating them. Germline CDR1 is SGDLS and CDR2 is YYNGEE. CDR3 length: 13 residues. CDR3 amino acids: CASSVGGRTEAFF. DNA of the CDR3: TGTGCCAGCAGCGTTGGCGGGCGGACTGAAGCTTTCTTT.

By its share, this clone is medium-sized. V and J are TRBV29-1 and TRBJ2-7, with 7 bases matching TRBD1. The J segment lost 9 bases and the V segment lost 0 bases, leaving 8 bases of the junction unmatched. The CDR3 sequence is 13 residues long. Germline V gene data show CDR1 as SQVTM and CDR2 as ANQGSEA. The CDR3 region has the DNA TGCAGCGTTGAAGAGGGGGACAGCTCTGGGCAGTACTTC. This encodes CSVEEGDSSGQYF.

The rearrangement uses TRBV6-5 and TRBJ1-5; D gene unclear. In germline, CDR1 is MNHEY, CDR2 SVGAGI. The CDR3 runs 15 residues. Trimming removed 5 bases at V and 5 bases at J, with 16 bases between. The CDR3 sequence: CASSPLEAQYQPQHF. CDR3 coding DNA: TGTGCCAGCAGTCCCTTGGAGGCTCAGTATCAGCCCCAGCATTTT.

The chain couples TRBV7-2 to TRBJ1-5; TRBD1 matches 11 bases. Germline values: CDR1 SGHTA, CDR2 FQGNSA. V lost 5 bases to trimming and J lost 4 bases; unmatched junction nucleotides: 13. There are 18 residues in the CDR3. The chain's CDR3 is CASSPMTRGDRGNQPQHF. CDR3 sequence (DNA): TGTGCCAGCAGCCCTATGACGAGGGGGGACAGGGGGAATCAGCCCCAGCATTTT. The variable domain in full, completed from reference TRBV7-2 and TRBJ1-5, reads GAGVSQSPSNKVTEKGKDVELRCDPISGHTALYWYRQSLGQGLEFLIYFQGNSAPDKSGLPSDRFSAERTGGSVSTLTIQRTQQEDSAVYLCASSPMTRGDRGNQPQHFGDGTRLSIL.